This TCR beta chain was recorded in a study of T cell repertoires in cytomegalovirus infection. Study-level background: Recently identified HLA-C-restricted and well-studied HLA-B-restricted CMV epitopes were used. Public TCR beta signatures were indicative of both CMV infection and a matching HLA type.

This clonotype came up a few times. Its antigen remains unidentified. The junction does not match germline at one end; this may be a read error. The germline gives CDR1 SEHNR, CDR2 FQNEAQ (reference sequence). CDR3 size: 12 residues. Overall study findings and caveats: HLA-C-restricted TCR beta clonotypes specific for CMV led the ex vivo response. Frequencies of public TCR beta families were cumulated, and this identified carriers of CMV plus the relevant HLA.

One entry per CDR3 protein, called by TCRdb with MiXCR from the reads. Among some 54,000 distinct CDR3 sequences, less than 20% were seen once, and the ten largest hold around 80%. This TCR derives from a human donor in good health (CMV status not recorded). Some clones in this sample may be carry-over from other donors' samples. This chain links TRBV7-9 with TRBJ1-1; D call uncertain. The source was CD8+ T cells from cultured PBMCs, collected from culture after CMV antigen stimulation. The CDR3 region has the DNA TGTGCCAGCGGCTTAGCCGGGGCTGAAGCTTTCTTT. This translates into CASGLAGAEAFF. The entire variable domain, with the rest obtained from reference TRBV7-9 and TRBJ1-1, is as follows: DTGVSQNPRHKITKRGQNVTFRCDPISEHNRLYWYRQTLGQGPEFLTYFQNEAQLEKSRLLSDRFSAERPKGSFSTLEIQRTEQGDSAMYLCASGLAGAEAFFGQGTRLTVV.